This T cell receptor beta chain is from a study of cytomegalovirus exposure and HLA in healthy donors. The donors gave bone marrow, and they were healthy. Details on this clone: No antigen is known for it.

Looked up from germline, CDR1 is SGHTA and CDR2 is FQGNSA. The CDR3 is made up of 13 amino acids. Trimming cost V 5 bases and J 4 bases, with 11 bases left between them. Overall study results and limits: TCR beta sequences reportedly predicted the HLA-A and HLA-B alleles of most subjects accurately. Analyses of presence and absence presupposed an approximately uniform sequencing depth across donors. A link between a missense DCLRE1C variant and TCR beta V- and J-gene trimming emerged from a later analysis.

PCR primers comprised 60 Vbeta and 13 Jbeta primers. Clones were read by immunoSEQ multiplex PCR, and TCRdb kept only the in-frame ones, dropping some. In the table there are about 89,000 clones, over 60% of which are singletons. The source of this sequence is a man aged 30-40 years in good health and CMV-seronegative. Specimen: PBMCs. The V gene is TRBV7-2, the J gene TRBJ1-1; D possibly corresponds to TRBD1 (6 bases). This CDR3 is CASSPQGSTEAFF. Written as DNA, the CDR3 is TGTGCCAGCAGCCCCCAGGGGAGCACTGAAGCTTTCTTT.